This TCR beta chain comes out of a study of T cells after yellow fever vaccination. The overall study: Low-cell-number fractions were prepared with SMART-Seq v4 Ultra Low Input.

Germline values: CDR1 KGHSH, CDR2 LQKENI. Trimming removed 4 bases at V and 1 base at J, with 11 bases between. This CDR3 has 14 residues. This clonotype turned up a few times. What it binds is unknown. Study-wide results and caveats: Reappearance after the booster was observed for most primary-vaccination clones (around 96% CD4, over 75% CD8). Abundant contaminating clonotypes from the bulk population could appear in FACS-sorted repertoires.

The 5'RACE template-switching step produced TCR cDNA and added a universal primer site and UMIs. TCRdb analysed the 5' RACE reads with MiXCR anew, one entry per CDR3 protein. The data contain 250,000 to 350,000 distinct CDR3 sequences, 6.8% of them singletons. This clonotype was obtained from a man between 18 and 35 years old who received the YFV17D yellow fever vaccine. The genes are TRBV18 and TRBJ2-7; the D gene could be TRBD1 or TRBD2 (5 bases each). Sample: PBMCs, taken roughly 46 days after the first yellow fever vaccination. In DNA, the CDR3 is TGTGCCAGCTCACGCACCGAGGGGTCCTACGAGCAGTACGTC. Amino acids: CASSRTEGSYEQYV.